This T cell receptor beta chain came from a study of blood T cell repertoires in COVID-19. At the level of the study: Samples of COVID-19 (acute and convalescent) were obtained from the United States, Italy and Spain. The cDNA or gDNA used as material had been derived from T cells, B-cell-depleted T cells, or PBMCs.

The table came from immunoSEQ multiplex PCR; TCRdb's copy has only in-frame clones and leaves some out. Here the sample spans about 200,000 clones, around 80% being singletons. CDR3 size: 12 residues. After removal of 6 bases from V and 8 bases from J, the junction contained 2 bases not matched to a gene. Source material: peripheral blood. The sequence derives from a human donor in a cohort sampled during active COVID-19. The chain joins TRBV12-3 or TRBV12-4 to TRBJ2-1, with TRBD1 identical over 9 bases. CDR3 nucleotide sequence: TGTGCCAGCAGGGACAGGGGCTATGAGCAGTTCTTC. Amino acid sequence: CASRDRGYEQFF.